The sequence of this TCR beta chain was determined in a study of blood T cell repertoires in COVID-19 (dated by TCRdb to 2019 to 2021). About the full investigation: Samples covering the acute and convalescent phases of COVID-19 were provided by collaborators in the United States, Italy and Spain. The material from the prospective study consisted of cDNA or gDNA derived from T cells, B-cell-depleted T cells, or PBMCs. Subjects who had been exposed to COVID-19, were actively infected with it, or had recovered from it provided the deeply sampled blood TCRbeta repertoires that made up the dataset. The repertoires were released in a freely available public database meant as a resource for research on the immune response to SARS-CoV-2. The samples were drawn from two sources: the first 160 participants of the ongoing ImmuneRACE study, and some 1,300 subjects contributed by 6 global collaborators. The sample metadata nearly always contained a de-identified subject ID, COVID-19 status, age in years and sex. Where available, HLA class I and class II types were taken from metadata supplied by the sample provider and were not determined by assay-based typing.

In Seattle, one collaborating source enrolled patients while the infection was active and tracked those patients longitudinally over the course of disease. The collaborating institutions used their own protocols to collect whole blood in K2EDTA tubes. For TCRbeta analysis, collaborator samples were shipped as frozen whole blood, as isolated PBMCs, or as DNA extracted from either sample type. What the study reported, not specific to this receptor: The quantity of clinical and demographic metadata differed by source and by participant and was supplied without curation.

Per the germline V gene, ENHRY is the CDR1 and SYGVKD is the CDR2. Trimming takes 8 bases from V and 3 bases from J, and the germline ends sit 10 bases apart. Measured from the cysteine to the phenylalanine, the CDR3 is 12 residues long. Only the CDR3 DNA is retained, 36 bases long and in frame from the first base. TCRbeta CDR3 regions were amplified from genomic DNA using the immunoSEQ Assay, a bias-controlled multiplex PCR. From the authors' description of their analysis: The number of nucleated cells in each sample was estimated from the amplification of reference gene primers within the assay. To quantify the absolute abundance of each unique TCRbeta CDR3 rearrangement, sequence reads were collapsed and filtered. For each sample, productive Simpson clonality was calculated by taking the square root of Simpson's diversity index across productive rearrangements. TCRdb took over this immuneACCESS table, retaining in-frame rearrangements with V and J assigned. Such tables are incomplete; in checked studies, under half of the missing clones stem from an unresolved V gene, and the remainder is unexplained. That table is the source of V, J and clone size, and D and trimming were worked out from the DNA. The sample profile shows just over 250,000 clones; 80% to 90% of them were found once. The ten largest clones add up to roughly 10% of the sample.

On this clone itself: What this receptor recognizes is not known. Base qualities were left out, and no much larger clone turns up one base away.

The sequence is built from TRBV10-3 and TRBJ2-5, with TRBD1 tentatively as D gene (5 bases match). The receptor's source is a woman aged 70-85 years with COVID-19, enrolled during active disease. Source material: peripheral blood. CDR3 protein: CAISSREETQYF. The bases are TGTGCCATCTCCTCCAGGGAAGAGACCCAGTACTTC.